Listed here is a single TCR beta chain. The antigen is not known. This entry is derived from a study of cytomegalovirus exposure and HLA in healthy donors. Turning to the study itself: Unique TCR beta sequences numbering about 100 million came from around 180 million T cells in an earlier analysis.

The length of the CDR3 is 12 residues. Germline V gene data show CDR1 as GTSNPN and CDR2 as SVGIG (reference sequence). Deletions cut 0 bases from V and 4 bases from J, with 7 bases between. Primers for the PCR totalled 60 Vbeta and 13 Jbeta. Repertoires were generated with immunoSEQ multiplex PCR, while TCRdb's copy carries only in-frame clones and drops some. The sample has 130,000 to 150,000 clones, approximately 78% seen once. General study findings and limits: Previous analysis showed most TCR beta V segments were productive about 87% or about 30% of the time.

The rearrangement links TRBV30 to TRBJ2-7; a possible D gene is TRBD1 (5 bases). What was sequenced was PBMCs. This clonotype originated in a female donor in good health and CMV-seronegative. The CDR3 loop reads CAWSVQVYEQYF. CDR3 DNA: TGTGCCTGGAGTGTACAGGTTTACGAGCAGTACTTC.